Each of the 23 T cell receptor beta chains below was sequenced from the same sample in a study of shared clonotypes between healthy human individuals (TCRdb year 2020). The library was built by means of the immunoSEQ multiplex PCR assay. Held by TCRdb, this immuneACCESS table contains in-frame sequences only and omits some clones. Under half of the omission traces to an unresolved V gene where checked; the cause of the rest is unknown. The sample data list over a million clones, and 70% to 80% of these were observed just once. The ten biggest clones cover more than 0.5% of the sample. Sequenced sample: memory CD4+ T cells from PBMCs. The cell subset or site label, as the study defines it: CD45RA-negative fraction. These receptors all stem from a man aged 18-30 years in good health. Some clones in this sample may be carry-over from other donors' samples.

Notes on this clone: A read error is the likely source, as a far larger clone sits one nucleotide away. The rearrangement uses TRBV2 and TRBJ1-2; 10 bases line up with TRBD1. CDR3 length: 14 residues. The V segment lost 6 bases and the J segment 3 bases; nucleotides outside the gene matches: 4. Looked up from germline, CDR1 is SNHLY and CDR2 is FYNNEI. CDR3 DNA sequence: TGTGCCAGCAGGACAGGGGGCGCGGACTATGGCTACACCTTC. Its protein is CASRTGGADYGYTF.

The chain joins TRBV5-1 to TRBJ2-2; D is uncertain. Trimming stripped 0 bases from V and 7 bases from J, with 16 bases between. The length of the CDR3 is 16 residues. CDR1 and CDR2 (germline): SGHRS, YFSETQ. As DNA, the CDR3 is TGCGCCAGCAGCTTGGGCGACGTCGTCCTGGTCGGGGAGCTGTTTTTT. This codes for CASSLGDVVLVGELFF.

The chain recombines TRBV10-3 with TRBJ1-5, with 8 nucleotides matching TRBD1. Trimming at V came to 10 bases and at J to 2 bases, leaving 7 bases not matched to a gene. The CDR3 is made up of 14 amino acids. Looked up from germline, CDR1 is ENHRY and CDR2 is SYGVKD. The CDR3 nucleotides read TGTGCCACCAATTCGGGACAGGGCAATCAGCCCCAGCATTTT. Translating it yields CATNSGQGNQPQHF.

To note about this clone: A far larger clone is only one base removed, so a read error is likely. The CDR3: CASSLNSGNTIYF. In DNA, the CDR3 is TGTGCCAGCAGCTTGAACTCTGGAAACACCATATATTTT. The genes are TRBV5-8 and TRBJ1-3; D is unclear. Trimming removed 1 base from V and 0 bases from J, with 2 bases in between. This CDR3 has 13 amino acids. Germline lookup yields CDR1 SGHTS and CDR2 YDEGEE. Full variable domain (missing parts from reference TRBV5-8 and TRBJ1-3): EAGVTQSPTHLIKTRGQQATLRCSPISGHTSVYWYQQALGLGLQFLLWYDEGEERNRGNFPPRFSGRQFPNYSSELNVNALELEDSALYLCASSLNSGNTIYFGEGSWLTVV.

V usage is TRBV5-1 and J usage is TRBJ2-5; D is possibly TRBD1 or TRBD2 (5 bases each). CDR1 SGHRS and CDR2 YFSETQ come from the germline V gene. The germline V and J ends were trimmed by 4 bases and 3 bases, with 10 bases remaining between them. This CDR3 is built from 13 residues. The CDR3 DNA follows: TGCGCCAGCAGCGATGGGGGAGAAGAGACCCAGTACTTC. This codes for CASSDGGEETQYF.

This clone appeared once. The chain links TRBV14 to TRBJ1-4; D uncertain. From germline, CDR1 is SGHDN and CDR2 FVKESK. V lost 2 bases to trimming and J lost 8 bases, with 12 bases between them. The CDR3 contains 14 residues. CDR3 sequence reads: CASSQHGRNEKLFF. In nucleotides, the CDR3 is TGTGCCAGCAGCCAACACGGCAGGAACGAAAAACTGTTTTTT.

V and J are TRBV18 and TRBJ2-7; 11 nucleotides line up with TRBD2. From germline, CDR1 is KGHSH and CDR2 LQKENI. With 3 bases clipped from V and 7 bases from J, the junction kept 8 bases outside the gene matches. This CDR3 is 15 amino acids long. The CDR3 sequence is CASSPGTSGLGEQYF. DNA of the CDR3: TGTGCCAGCTCACCTGGGACTAGCGGCTTGGGGGAGCAGTACTTC.

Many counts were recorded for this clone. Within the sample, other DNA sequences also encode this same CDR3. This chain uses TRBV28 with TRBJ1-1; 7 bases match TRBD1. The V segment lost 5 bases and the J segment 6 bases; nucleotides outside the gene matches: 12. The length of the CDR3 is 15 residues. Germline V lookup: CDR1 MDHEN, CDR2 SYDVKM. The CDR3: CASSPPQTGIAEAFF. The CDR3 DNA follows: TGTGCCAGCAGTCCCCCCCAGACAGGGATTGCTGAAGCTTTCTTT. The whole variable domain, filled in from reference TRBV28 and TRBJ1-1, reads DVKVTQSSRYLVKRTGEKVFLECVQDMDHENMFWYRQDPGLGLRLIYFSYDVKMKEKGDIPEGYSVSREKKERFSLILESASTNQTSMYLCASSPPQTGIAEAFFGQGTRLTVV.

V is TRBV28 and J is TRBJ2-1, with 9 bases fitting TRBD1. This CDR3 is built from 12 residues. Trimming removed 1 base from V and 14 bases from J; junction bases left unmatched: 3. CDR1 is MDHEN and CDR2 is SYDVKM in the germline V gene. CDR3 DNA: TGTGCCAGCAGTTTATCTACAGGGGGCGAGTTCTTC. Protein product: CASSLSTGGEFF. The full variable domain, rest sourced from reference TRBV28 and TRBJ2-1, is DVKVTQSSRYLVKRTGEKVFLECVQDMDHENMFWYRQDPGLGLRLIYFSYDVKMKEKGDIPEGYSVSREKKERFSLILESASTNQTSMYLCASSLSTGGEFFGPGTRLTVL.

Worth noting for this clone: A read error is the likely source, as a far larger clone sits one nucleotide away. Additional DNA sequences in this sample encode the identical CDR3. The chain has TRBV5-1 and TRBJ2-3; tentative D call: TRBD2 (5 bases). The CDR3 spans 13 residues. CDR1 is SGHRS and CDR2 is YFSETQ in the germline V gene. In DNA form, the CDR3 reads TGCGCCAGTAGCTACCGGGACACAGATACGCAGTATTTT. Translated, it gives CASSYRDTDTQYF.

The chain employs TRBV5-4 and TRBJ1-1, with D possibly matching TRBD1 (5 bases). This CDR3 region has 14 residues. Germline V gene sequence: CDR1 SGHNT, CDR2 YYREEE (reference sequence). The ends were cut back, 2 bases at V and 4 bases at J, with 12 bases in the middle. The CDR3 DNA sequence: TGTGCCAGCAGCTTCGGCATTAGGGGCACTGAAGCTTTCTTT. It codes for CASSFGIRGTEAFF.

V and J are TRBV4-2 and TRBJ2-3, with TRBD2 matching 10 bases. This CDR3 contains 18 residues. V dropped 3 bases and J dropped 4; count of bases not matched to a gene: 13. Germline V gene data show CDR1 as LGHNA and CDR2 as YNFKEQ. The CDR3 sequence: CASSQQPSGGHSPDTQYF. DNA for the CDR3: TGTGCCAGCAGCCAGCAGCCTAGCGGGGGTCATAGCCCAGATACGCAGTATTTT.

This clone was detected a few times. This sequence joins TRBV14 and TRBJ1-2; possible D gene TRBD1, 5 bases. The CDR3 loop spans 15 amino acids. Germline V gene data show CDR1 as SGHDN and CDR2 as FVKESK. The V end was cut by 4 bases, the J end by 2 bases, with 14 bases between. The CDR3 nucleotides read TGTGCCAGCAGCCGACTGACAGATGCCAACTATGGCTACACCTTC. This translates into CASSRLTDANYGYTF.

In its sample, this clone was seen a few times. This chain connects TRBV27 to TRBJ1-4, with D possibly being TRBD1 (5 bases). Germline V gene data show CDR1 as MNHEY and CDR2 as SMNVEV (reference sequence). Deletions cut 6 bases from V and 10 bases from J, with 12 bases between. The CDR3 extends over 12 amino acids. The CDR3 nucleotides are TGTGCCAGCAGAACCCTGGGGGGAAAACTGTTTTTT. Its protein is CASRTLGGKLFF. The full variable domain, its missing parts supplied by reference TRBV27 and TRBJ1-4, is EAQVTQNPRYLITVTGKKLTVTCSQNMNHEYMSWYRQDPGLGLRQIYYSMNVEVTDKGDVPEGYKVSRKEKRNFPLILESPSPNQTSLYFCASRTLGGKLFFGSGTQLSVL.

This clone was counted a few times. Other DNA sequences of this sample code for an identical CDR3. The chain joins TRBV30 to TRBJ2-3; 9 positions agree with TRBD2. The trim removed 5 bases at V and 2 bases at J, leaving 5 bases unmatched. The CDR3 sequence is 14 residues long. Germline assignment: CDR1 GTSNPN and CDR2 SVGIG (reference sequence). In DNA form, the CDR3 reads TGTGCCTGGGTGACTAGCGGAAACACAGATACGCAGTATTTT. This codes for CAWVTSGNTDTQYF.

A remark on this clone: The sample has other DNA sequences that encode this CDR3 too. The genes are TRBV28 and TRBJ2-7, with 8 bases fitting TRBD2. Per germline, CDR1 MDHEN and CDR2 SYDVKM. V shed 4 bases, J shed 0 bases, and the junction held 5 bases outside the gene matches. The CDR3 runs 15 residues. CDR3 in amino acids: CASSSPSGSSYEQYF. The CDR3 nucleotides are TGTGCCAGCAGTTCCCCAAGCGGGAGCTCCTACGAGCAGTACTTC.

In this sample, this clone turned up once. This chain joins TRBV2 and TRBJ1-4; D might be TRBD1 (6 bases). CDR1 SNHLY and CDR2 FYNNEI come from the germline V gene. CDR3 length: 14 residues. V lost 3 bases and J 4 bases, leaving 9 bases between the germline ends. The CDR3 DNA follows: TGTGCCAGCAGTGATGGCAGGGGTAATGAAAAACTGTTTTTT. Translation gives CASSDGRGNEKLFF.

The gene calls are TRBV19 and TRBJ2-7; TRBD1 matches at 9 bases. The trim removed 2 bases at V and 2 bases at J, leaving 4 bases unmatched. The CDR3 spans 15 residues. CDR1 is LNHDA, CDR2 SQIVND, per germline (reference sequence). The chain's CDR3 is CASSIPGQGAYEQYF. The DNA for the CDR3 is TGTGCCAGTAGTATACCGGGACAGGGTGCCTACGAGCAGTACTTC.

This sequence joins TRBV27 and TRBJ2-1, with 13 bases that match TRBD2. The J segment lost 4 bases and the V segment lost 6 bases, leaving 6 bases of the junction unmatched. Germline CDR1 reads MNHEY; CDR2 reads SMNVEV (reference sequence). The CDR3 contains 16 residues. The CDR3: CASSRLAGGDYNEQFF. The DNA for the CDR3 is TGTGCCAGCAGCCGACTAGCGGGAGGAGATTACAATGAGCAGTTCTTC.

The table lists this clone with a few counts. The CDR3 nucleotides are TGTGCCAGCACCCCTGGGACAGGGTACTACGAGCAGTACTTC. This gives the protein CASTPGTGYYEQYF. The genes are TRBV27 and TRBJ2-7, with 9 bases identical to TRBD1. In germline, CDR1 is MNHEY, CDR2 SMNVEV (reference sequence). The CDR3 has 14 amino acids. V shed 7 bases, J shed 3 bases, and the junction held 7 bases outside the gene matches.

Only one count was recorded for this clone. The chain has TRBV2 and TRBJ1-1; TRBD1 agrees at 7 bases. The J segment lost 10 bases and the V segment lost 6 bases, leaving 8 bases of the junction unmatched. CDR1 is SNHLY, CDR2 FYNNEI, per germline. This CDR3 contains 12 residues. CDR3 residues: CASSRQGGTAFF. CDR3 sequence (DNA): TGTGCCAGCAGCCGACAGGGAGGGACAGCTTTCTTT. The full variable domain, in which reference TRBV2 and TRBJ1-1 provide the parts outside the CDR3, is EPEVTQTPSHQVTQMGQEVILRCVPISNHLYFYWYRQILGQKVEFLVSFYNNEISEKSEIFDDQFSVERPDGSNFTLKIRSTKLEDSAMYFCASSRQGGTAFFGQGTRLTVV.

The CDR3 sequence: CASTGTPSPYNEQFF. The DNA of the CDR3 is TGTGCCAGCACCGGGACGCCAAGCCCATACAATGAGCAGTTCTTC. The J gene is TRBJ2-1, the V gene TRBV7-9; either TRBD1 or TRBD2 may supply D (5 bases each). Germline V gene lookup returns CDR1 SEHNR and CDR2 FQNEAQ (reference sequence). The CDR3 totals 15 residues. V lost 7 bases to trimming and J lost 4 bases, with 17 bases between them.

CDR3 bases: TGTGCCAGCAGCGGGACAGGGGGCGGTCGTAGTCAGTACTTC. This translates into CASSGTGGGRSQYF. J is TRBJ2-5 and V is TRBV5-6, with 12 bases that match TRBD1. From germline, CDR1 is SGHDT and CDR2 YYEEEE. This CDR3 region has 14 residues. Unmatched junction bases numbered 9, after V lost 4 bases and J lost 11 bases.